The TCR beta chain under discussion was sequenced for a study of cytomegalovirus exposure and HLA in healthy donors (dated by TCRdb to 2016 to 2017). For the wider study: According to an earlier analysis of several hundred of the donors, 200 million or so T cells yielded roughly 110 million unique TCR beta sequences and approximately 280 Gb of sequence data. An early release covering roughly 580 HLA-typed donors comprised approximately 300 gigabases of sequencing data and some 79 million unique TCR sequences. Among the roughly 400 genotyped donors, about 83% belonged to the genetic ancestry cluster associated with self-reported Caucasian donors. The study was designed to test whether signatures of past pathogen exposure could be identified by cataloging public T cell receptors. Using immunosequencing, the study profiled T cell repertoires from 500 to 800 subjects and related those repertoires to cytomegalovirus serostatus. Along with the roughly 670-subject first cohort, a separate validation cohort of over a hundred different subjects was used. To predict cytomegalovirus infection status, the study combined high-throughput TCR immunosequencing, statistical association of individual TCRs with disease status, and machine learning. A later analysis re-analyzed previously published TCR beta repertoires from 600 to 850 donors and added high-resolution HLA genotyping to study TCR occurrence patterns. Rather than drawing on any new phenotypic data, the later analysis identified candidate immune exposures from TCR beta sequences and the way those sequences occurred across donors. To decide whether each TCR beta V gene segment behaved as functional or pseudogenic, an earlier analysis of some 600 of the donors relied on high-throughput TCR beta sequencing. Donor age, sex, ethnicity and CMV serostatus were compiled together with the repertoire data. Genome-wide SNP genotypes for about 65% of the roughly 670 donors were used in a later genetic analysis, which treated that subset as a discovery cohort. All discovery cohort repertoires had been generated using a single sequencing platform. HLA typing covered class I and class II loci at four-digit resolution. Typing coverage varied by locus: roughly 620-640 donors for A, B, C, DRB1 and DQB1; roughly 520 for DQA1; about 590 for DPA1; some 470 for DPB1. Four or five DR-DQ haplotypes were handled as single units for association and clustering because linkage in the cohort was strong. Among about 390 genotyped donors of the cohort, an average of 235,054 unique TCR beta nucleotide sequences were sequenced per donor, 15% to 20% of them non-productive.

In the case of this clone: It lacks a known antigen. The sample holds no much larger clone one base away, and base qualities are not on file.

Beyond this particular receptor, the publication reports: The authors suggested that the approach could potentially be extended to other disease states and immunological phenotypes. Cytomegalovirus status was reported to be diagnosed by the classifier with high specificity and sensitivity in both the original and validation cohorts. Most TCR sequences were observed very rarely across donors, whereas some public TCRs were present in many individuals. A few of the identified cytomegalovirus-associated TCR beta chains were confirmed in vitro to be specific for cytomegalovirus antigens. A further reported finding was that TCR beta sequences accurately predicted the HLA-A and HLA-B alleles for most subjects in the first cohort. The sequencing pipeline was judged likely to have produced a cluster of highly shared sequence variants as a technical artifact. The only immune exposure information available for the cohort was CMV serostatus. The cohort was sequenced for TCR beta chains only, and without alpha or paired-chain data the features that could be detected were limited. Around 16 rarely observed V segments, including chromosome 9 orphons, were excluded from the earlier analysis of some 590 of the donors because counts were too low. In a later analysis, several top co-occurrence clusters were reported to appear linked to parvovirus B19, influenza, CMV and Epstein-Barr virus. In the study, approximately 160 TCR beta chains were listed as associated with cytomegalovirus. In a later analysis, HLA-associated TCR beta chains showed more clonal expansion and lower generation probabilities than non-associated chains that were equally common. Compared with the roughly 700-donor mean, donors in an Asian-associated ancestry cluster had fewer N-insertions in productive TCRs, according to a later genetic analysis. In a later analysis, most CMV-associated TCR beta chains were found to appear HLA-restricted, with HLA associations seemingly driven largely by CMV exposure. Because HLA typing was missing for some donors at each locus, association tests included only the typed subset. Linkage disequilibrium might explain the correlated functional status among segregating V segments, but an unknown experimental factor could not be ruled out. Specific HLA alleles were associated with 15,000 to 20,000 TCR beta sequences at a false discovery rate of 0.05 in a later analysis. Assigning TCR associations to individual alleles was difficult when HLA alleles, especially DR and DQ, strongly co-occurred. Some IMGT-functional V segments, including TRBV6-2 and TRBV6-3, could not be told apart with the 87-base-pair reads, so those segments were excluded. An earlier analysis of 450 to 750 of the donors showed that most TCR beta V segments appeared in productive rearrangements either about 87% or about 30% of the time, which broadly matched IMGT annotations. In a later analysis, the rate of TCR association differed among HLA loci, with DRB1 alleles having the most associated TCRs and HLA-C alleles having the fewest. V-gene and J-gene trimming of TCR beta chains was associated with a missense DCLRE1C variant in a later genetic analysis, and the association was replicated in an independent cohort. Presence/absence analyses assumed roughly uniform sequencing depth across donors, an assumption that may not hold.

The method was the immunoSEQ multiplex PCR assay. For the multiplex PCR, a mixture combining 60 forward primers for TCR Vbeta segments and 13 reverse primers for TCR Jbeta segments was used. Amplification of the CDR3 region of rearranged TCR beta genes was performed with a multiplex PCR assay on genomic DNA. Amplified TCR beta libraries were sequenced as 87-base-pair reads on the Illumina HiSeq System. Per the authors' processing: In a later analysis, some 80 million unique TCR beta chains were counted across the 690 or so repertoires, and about 10 million of these chains were shared by at least two donors. Raw reads were error-corrected and collapsed into unique sequences by a nearest-neighbor algorithm in which closely related sequences were merged to remove PCR and sequencing errors. Alignment of CDR3 sequences to IMGT reference sequences was used to assign V, D and J gene segments. Each retained sequence needed at least a six-nucleotide match to both a V gene segment and a J gene segment. A rearrangement was called productive if the CDR3 had no stop codons and remained in frame with V and J, and every other rearrangement was called non-productive. Following IMGT convention, CDR3 was defined as the stretch from the second conserved V-encoded cysteine to the conserved J-encoded phenylalanine. The earlier analysis of about 500 of the donors excluded sequences that lacked an unambiguous match to a single V gene segment. In an earlier analysis of a few hundred of the donors, V segments were called functional above 56.7% productive rearrangements and were called segregating when the between-donor standard deviation exceeded 5%. A statistical classification framework was developed to diagnose cytomegalovirus status using the catalog of TCR beta chain sequences. V and J gene assignment, in a later analysis, came from comparing TCR nucleotide sequences with IMGT/GENE-DB human TR gene sequences. Using the TCRdist pipeline, a later analysis assigned CDR3 sequences along with most-parsimonious VDJ recombination scenarios. A later analysis defined each TCR beta chain by its CDR3 amino acid sequence plus V-gene family, and excluded reads lacking a unique V-gene family. As a way to deal with suspected cross-contamination and a sequencing artifact, a later analysis dropped 500 to 700 nucleotide sequences that were highly shared and had low generation probability. In a later analysis, a clonal expansion index was calculated for each public chain from normalized within-repertoire ranks of inferred template counts. A later analysis computed generation probabilities with a VDJ recombination model fitted to out-of-frame rearrangements, and checked the results against IGoR. In a later analysis, TCR-TCR, TCR-HLA and TCR-CMV co-occurrence was scored with hypergeometric tests, and a repertoire-size bias correction was applied to TCR pairs. In a later analysis, false discovery rates were estimated by permuting HLA or CMV assignments 20 times. A later analysis grouped co-occurring TCRs with DBSCAN, adding TCRdist sequence similarity when clustering within HLA-allele-positive subsets. Co-occurrence clustering excluded repertoires with fewer than 30,000 or more than 120,000 public chains, plus five with anomalous nucleotide sharing. TCRdb carries this immuneACCESS record with in-frame sequences only. Its versions omit some clonotypes, under half of them owing to an unresolved V gene in the studies checked, with the rest unexplained. The DNA was the basis for D and trimming; V, J and clone size are from that table. Across this sample there are roughly 220,000 clones, with 75% to 90% seen only once. Of the sample, 2.7% is held by the ten largest clones.

From the germline V gene, CDR1 is KGHSH and CDR2 is LQKENI. The cysteine opens and the phenylalanine closes a CDR3 of 14 amino acids. Left in the record is the CDR3 DNA by itself, 42 bases read in frame from the first base. After removal of 5 bases from V and 7 bases from J, the junction retains 7 bases not matched to a gene. The cohort was made up of approximately 670 healthy bone marrow donors. All cohort members were sampled while nominally healthy, although unrecorded immune exposures were likely present. The donor was CMV seronegative and was included in the group of under 450 seronegative cohort members. A peripheral blood sample was provided by each donor, and peripheral blood mononuclear cells were used for TCR beta sequencing. Genomic DNA was extracted from the blood cell samples with the Qiagen DNeasy Blood Extraction Kit.

Sequenced material: PBMCs. The sequence was collected from a middle-aged woman in good health and CMV-seronegative. This sequence uses TRBV18 and TRBJ2-3; the central 9 bases match TRBD2. The CDR3: CASSRTAGGNTQYF. The base sequence is TGTGCCAGCTCAAGGACGGCGGGAGGGAATACGCAGTATTTT.